The T cell receptor (beta chain) described here comes from a study of T cell clonotyping in hematopoietic cell transplantation. Worth noting for this clone: The antigen is not known.

Recipients were bled about 28 days pretransplant and at posttransplant days 30, 100, 180. V dropped 2 bases and J dropped 6 bases, with 12 bases sitting between them. This CDR3 region has 14 residues. Looked up from germline, CDR1 is SNHLY and CDR2 is FYNNEI. Findings of the study overall: No sorting was done, leaving CD4 and CD8 contributions mixed.

The assay was immunoSEQ multiplex PCR, and TCRdb's table has in-frame clones only and misses some. The profile covers approximately 9,300 clones, with 84% appearing a single time and approximately 51% taken by the ten largest. This clonotype was obtained from a male patient aged 60 to 75 who had an allogeneic stem cell transplant from an unrelated donor, so the T cells may come from the graft donor. Some clones in this sample may be carry-over from other donors' samples. The specimen comprised PBMCs, sampled at the time of graft-versus-host disease after allogeneic stem cell transplant. The chain employs TRBV2 and TRBJ2-3, with D perhaps TRBD1 or TRBD2 (5 bases each). CDR3 residues: CASSEPGPGDTQYF. CDR3 in DNA: TGTGCCAGCAGTGAACCGGGGCCCGGGGATACGCAGTATTTT. Based on the CDR3 plus reference TRBV2 and TRBJ2-3, the full variable domain is EPEVTQTPSHQVTQMGQEVILRCVPISNHLYFYWYRQILGQKVEFLVSFYNNEISEKSEIFDDQFSVERPDGSNFTLKIRSTKLEDSAMYFCASSEPGPGDTQYFGPGTRLTVL.